The rows below give T cell receptor beta chains drawn from one sample of a study of regulatory and conventional T cells in RAG deficiency. Assay used: immunoSEQ multiplex PCR; TCRdb lists only in-frame clones, some missing. The sample gives 20,000 to 25,000 clones, 85% to 95% of which show up once; about 0.73% is in the top ten. The same specimen was also included in a second study, on regulatory T cells.

Sequencing used CD4+ T cells sorted from blood. These receptors came from a human donor in good health. Both conserved end residues are part of each CDR3. D genes are given only for firm matches.

>-|TRBJ1-6|12|TRBV4-1
CASNDGNSPLHF
TGCGCCAGCAACGACGGGAATTCACCCCTCCACTTT
>-|TRBJ1-1|14|TRBV18
CASSLSGGSTEAFF
TGTGCCAGCTCACTTTCCGGGGGCAGCACTGAAGCTTTCTTT
>-|TRBJ2-1|13|TRBV6-5
CASRDSLGNEQFF
TGTGCCAGCAGGGACTCTTTGGGCAATGAGCAGTTCTTC
>TRBD2|TRBJ2-7|15|TRBV19
CASSIEGGAAYEQYF
TGTGCCAGTAGTATAGAGGGAGGGGCAGCCTACGAGCAGTACTTC
>-|TRBJ2-7|16|TRBV6-6
CASSEPFRDKHYEQYF
TGTGCCAGCAGCGAACCTTTCCGGGACAAGCACTACGAGCAGTACTTC
>-|TRBJ2-3|13|TRBV6-1
CASSVSLADTQYF
TGTGCCAGCAGTGTAAGCTTGGCGGATACGCAGTATTTT
>-|TRBJ1-1|14|TRBV7-6
CASSDLDRNTEAFF
TGTGCCAGCAGCGATCTGGACAGGAACACTGAAGCTTTCTTT
>-|TRBJ2-5|15|TRBV28
CASSTRVMGQETQYF
TGTGCCAGCAGCACCAGGGTCATGGGGCAAGAGACCCAGTACTTC
>-|TRBJ2-5|14|TRBV5-5
CASSFATVGQTQYF
TGTGCCAGCAGCTTTGCCACAGTGGGCCAGACCCAGTACTTC
>TRBD1|TRBJ2-7|15|TRBV11-2
CASSIRRTGAYEQYF
TGTGCCAGCAGCATCCGTCGGACAGGGGCATACGAGCAGTACTTC